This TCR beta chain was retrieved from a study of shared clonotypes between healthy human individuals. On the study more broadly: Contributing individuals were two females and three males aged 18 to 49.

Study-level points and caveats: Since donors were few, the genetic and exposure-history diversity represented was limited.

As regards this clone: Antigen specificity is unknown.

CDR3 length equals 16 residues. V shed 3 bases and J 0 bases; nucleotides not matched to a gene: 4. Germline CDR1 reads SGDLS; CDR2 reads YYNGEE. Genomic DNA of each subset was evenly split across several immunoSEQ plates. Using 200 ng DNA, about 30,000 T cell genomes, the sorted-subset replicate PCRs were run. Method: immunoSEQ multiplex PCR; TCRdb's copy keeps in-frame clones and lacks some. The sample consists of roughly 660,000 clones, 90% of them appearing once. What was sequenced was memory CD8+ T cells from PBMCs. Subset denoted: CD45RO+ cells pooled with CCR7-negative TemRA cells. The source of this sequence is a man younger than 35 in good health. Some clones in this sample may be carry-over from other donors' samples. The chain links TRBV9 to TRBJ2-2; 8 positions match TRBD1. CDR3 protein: CASSGRQGPNTGELFF. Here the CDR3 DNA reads TGTGCCAGCAGCGGGAGACAGGGGCCGAACACCGGGGAGCTGTTTTTT.